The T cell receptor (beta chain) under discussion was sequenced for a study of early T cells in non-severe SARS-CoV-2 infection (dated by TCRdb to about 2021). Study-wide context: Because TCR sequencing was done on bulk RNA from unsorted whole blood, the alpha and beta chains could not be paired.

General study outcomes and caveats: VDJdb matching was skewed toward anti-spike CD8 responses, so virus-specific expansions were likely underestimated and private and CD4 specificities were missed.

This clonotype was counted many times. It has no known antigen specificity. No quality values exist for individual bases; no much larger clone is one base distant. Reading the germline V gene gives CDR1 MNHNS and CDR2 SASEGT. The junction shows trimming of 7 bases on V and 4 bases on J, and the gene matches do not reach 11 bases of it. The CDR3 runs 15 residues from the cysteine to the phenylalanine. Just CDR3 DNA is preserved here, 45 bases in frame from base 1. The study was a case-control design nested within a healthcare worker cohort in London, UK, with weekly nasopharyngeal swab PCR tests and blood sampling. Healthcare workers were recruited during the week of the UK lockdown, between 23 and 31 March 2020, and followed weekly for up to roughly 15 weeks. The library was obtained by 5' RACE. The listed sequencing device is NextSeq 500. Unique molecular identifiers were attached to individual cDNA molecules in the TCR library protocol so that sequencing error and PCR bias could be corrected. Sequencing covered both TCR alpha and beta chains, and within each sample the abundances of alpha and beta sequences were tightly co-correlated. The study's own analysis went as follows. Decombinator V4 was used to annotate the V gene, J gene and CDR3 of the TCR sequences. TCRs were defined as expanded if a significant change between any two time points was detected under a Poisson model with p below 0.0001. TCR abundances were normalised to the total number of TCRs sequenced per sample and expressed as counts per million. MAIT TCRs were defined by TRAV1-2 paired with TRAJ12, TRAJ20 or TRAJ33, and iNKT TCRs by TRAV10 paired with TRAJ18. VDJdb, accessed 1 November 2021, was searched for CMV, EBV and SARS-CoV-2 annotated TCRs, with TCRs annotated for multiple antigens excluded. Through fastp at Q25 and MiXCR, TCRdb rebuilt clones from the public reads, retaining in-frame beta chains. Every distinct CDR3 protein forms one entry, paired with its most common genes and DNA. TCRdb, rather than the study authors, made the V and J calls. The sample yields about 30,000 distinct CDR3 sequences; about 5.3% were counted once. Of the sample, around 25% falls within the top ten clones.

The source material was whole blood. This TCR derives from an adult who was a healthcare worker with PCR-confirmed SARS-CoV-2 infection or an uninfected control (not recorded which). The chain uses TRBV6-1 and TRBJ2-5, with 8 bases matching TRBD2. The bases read TGTGCCAGCATCCGGGCGGGAGGTTCCAGAGAGACCCAGTACTTC. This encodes CASIRAGGSRETQYF.